The source of this T cell receptor beta chain is a study of beta chain features in type 1 diabetes. This clone occurred a few times. The antigen is unknown. Sequenced material consisted of expressed TCRB transcripts (all of the isolated RNA was reverse transcribed). This table comes from immunoSEQ multiplex PCR, and its TCRdb copy is limited to in-frame clones, with some not included. In the table there are over 500,000 clones, about a sixth of which are singletons. V lost 4 bases and J 5 bases, leaving 8 bases between the germline ends. CDR1 is KGHSH and CDR2 is LQKENI in the germline V gene. CDR3 length: 12 residues. A single heparinised blood sample, averaging roughly 110 mL, was obtained per donor. Findings of the study overall: Shortening that was moderate but significant affected the TCRB CDR3s of Type 1 diabetes patients in all four CD4+ subsets.

This TCR was sampled from a man aged 18 to 35 in good health. The gene calls are TRBV18 and TRBJ2-5, with unresolved D. Source material: naive CD4+ T cells from blood. The DNA for the CDR3 is TGTGCCAGCTCACGGTTGGGCGAGACCCAGTACTTC. Residues: CASSRLGETQYF.